These 9 T cell receptor beta chains originate from one sample sequenced in a study of identical twins (dated by TCRdb to the mid-2010s). The receptor library was made with 5' RACE. Sequenced on an Illumina HiSeq 2000. Using fastp trimming at Q25 and MiXCR clonotype assembly, TCRdb reanalyzed the public sequencing data and kept in-frame beta chains. Each entry merges the rows of one CDR3 protein and shows their most common DNA and genes. The sample contains approximately 700,000 distinct CDR3 sequences, 6% to 6.5% of them found a single time. Around 1.7% of the sample rests with the top ten. The sample consisted of naive T cells sorted from blood. The cell subset or site label on this specimen signifies: cells isolated with a human naive T-cell isolation kit. These receptors were taken from a man younger than 35 in good health.

This clonotype was picked up a small number of times. This chain links TRBV3-1 with TRBJ2-7; no reliable D call. The germline V gene encodes CDR1 LGHDT and CDR2 YNNKEL (reference sequence). The CDR3 loop spans 17 amino acids. V dropped 0 bases and J dropped 3 bases, with 18 bases sitting between them. CDR3 protein: CASSQDLRKGWFYEQYF. CDR3 DNA: TGTGCCAGCAGCCAAGATCTCAGGAAAGGATGGTTCTACGAGCAGTACTTC.

This chain joins TRBV25-1 and TRBJ1-5, with D unresolved. The V gene lost 4 bases and the J gene lost 7 bases, with 14 bases spanning the gap. Germline-derived CDR1 and CDR2 are MGHDK and SYGVNS. The CDR3 spans 14 residues. DNA for the CDR3: TGTGCCAGCAGTGTAATAGCAAGCGGACAGCCCCAGCATTTT. It translates to CASSVIASGQPQHF.

This clonotype was seen ten or more times. The chain combines TRBV12-3 or TRBV12-4 with TRBJ2-1; D uncertain. The CDR3 has 13 amino acids. V lost 1 base and J 7 bases, leaving 8 bases between the germline ends. CDR3 DNA: TGTGCCAGCAGTTTAGTCCCGGAGAATGAGCAGTTCTTC. This encodes CASSLVPENEQFF.

This clonotype occurred a few times. The V and J genes are TRBV5-5 and TRBJ2-7; the D gene is possibly TRBD2 (6 bases). Trimming removed 0 bases from V and 1 base from J, with 20 bases in between. The CDR3 runs 18 residues. Germline V CDR1 and CDR2: SGHKS, YYEKEE (reference sequence). The CDR3: CASSLDLQRDGSSYEQYF. DNA for the CDR3: TGTGCCAGCAGCTTGGACCTCCAACGGGACGGGAGTTCCTACGAGCAGTACTTC.

This clonotype was observed a handful of times. This chain joins TRBV9 and TRBJ2-6; tentative D call: TRBD1 (5 bases). The germline CDR1 and CDR2 sequences are SGDLS and YYNGEE. The CDR3 sequence is 19 residues long. V was trimmed by 0 bases and J by 0 bases, leaving 16 bases between them. The CDR3 DNA reads as TGTGCCAGCAGCGTAGACGCAGGGCGCGCAAGCTCTGGGGCCAACGTCCTGACTTTC. Translated, it gives CASSVDAGRASSGANVLTF.

This clonotype was picked up a small number of times. The chain links TRBV6-5 to TRBJ2-5; D ambiguous. From germline, CDR1 is MNHEY and CDR2 SVGAGI. The CDR3 spans 14 residues. V was cut by 2 bases and J by 2 bases, with 9 bases left in between. CDR3 in amino acids: CASSYLGRQETQYF. CDR3 DNA sequence: TGTGCCAGCAGTTACCTAGGCCGGCAAGAGACCCAGTACTTC.

V and J are TRBV28 and TRBJ1-4; 9 nucleotides agree with TRBD1. The germline CDR1 and CDR2 sequences are MDHEN and SYDVKM. The CDR3 totals 19 residues. V shed 5 bases and J 0 bases; nucleotides not matched to a gene: 13. The CDR3 bases are TGTGCCAGCAGTGCCCCCGGGACAGGGACCCTAGCAACTAATGAAAAACTGTTTTTT. Protein: CASSAPGTGTLATNEKLFF.

This clonotype was observed at least ten times. The chain is built from TRBV6-4 and TRBJ1-2, with D tentatively TRBD1 (6 bases). V lost 3 bases and J lost 2, with 13 bases in between. Germline CDR1 MRHNA, CDR2 SNTAGT. CDR3 length: 15 amino acids. The CDR3 protein is CASSERGQTNYGYTF. Here the CDR3 DNA reads TGTGCCAGCAGTGAGAGGGGACAAACCAACTATGGCTACACCTTC.

This clonotype was seen more than once but under ten times. The CDR3 sequence is CASSLGDRDEQYF. The CDR3 nucleotides read TGTGCCAGCAGCTTAGGGGACAGGGACGAGCAGTACTTC. The chain joins TRBV7-2 to TRBJ2-7, with TRBD1 matching over 9 bases. The germline CDR1 and CDR2 sequences are SGHTA and FQGNSA. V was pared by 1 base and J by 5 bases, with 0 bases of the junction left unmatched. The CDR3 extends over 13 amino acids.